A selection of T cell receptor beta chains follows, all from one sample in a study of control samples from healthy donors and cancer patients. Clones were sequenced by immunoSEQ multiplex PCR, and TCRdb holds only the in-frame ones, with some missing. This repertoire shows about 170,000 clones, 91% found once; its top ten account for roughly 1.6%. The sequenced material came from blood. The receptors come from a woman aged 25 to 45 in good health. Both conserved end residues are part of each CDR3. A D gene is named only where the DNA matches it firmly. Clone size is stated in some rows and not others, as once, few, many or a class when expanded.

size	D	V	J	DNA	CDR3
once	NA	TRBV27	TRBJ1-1	TGTGCCAGCAGTTTAAGGTTGGGGAACACTGAAGCTTTCTTT	CASSLRLGNTEAFF
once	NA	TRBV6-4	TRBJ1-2	TGTGCCAGCAGTGACGATCAGGGGAGCTATGGCTACACCTTC	CASSDDQGSYGYTF
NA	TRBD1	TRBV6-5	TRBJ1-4	TGTGCCAGCAGGACAGGGGGCCATGAAAAACTGTTTTTT	CASRTGGHEKLFF
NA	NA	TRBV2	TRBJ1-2	TGTGCCAGCAGTGAAGTGTGGGGGGCCGGTGGCTACACCTTC	CASSEVWGAGGYTF
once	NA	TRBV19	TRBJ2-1	TGTGCCAGTAGTATAGCAGGCCTCAATGAGCAGTTCTTC	CASSIAGLNEQFF
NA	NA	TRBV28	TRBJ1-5	TGTGCCAGCAGTTTCCACAGGAGCAATCAGCCCCAGCATTTT	CASSFHRSNQPQHF
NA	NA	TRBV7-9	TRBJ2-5	TGTGCCAGCAGCACCGACAGGAGAGGGGAGACCCAGTACTTC	CASSTDRRGETQYF
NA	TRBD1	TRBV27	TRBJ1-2	TGTGCCACCGGGACAGGGGGTAACTATGGCTACACCTTC	CATGTGGNYGYTF
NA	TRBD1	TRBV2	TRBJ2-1	TGTGCCAGCAGTGAAGACAGGGGGTATGAGCAGTTCTTC	CASSEDRGYEQFF
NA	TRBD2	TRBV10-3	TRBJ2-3	TGTGCCATCGGGGGACTAGCGGGGAGCTCTAGCACAGATACGCAGTATTTT	CAIGGLAGSSSTDTQYF
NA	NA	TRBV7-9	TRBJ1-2	TGTGCCAGCAGCTTAGCCCGGGGGTCTAACTATGGCTACACCTTC	CASSLARGSNYGYTF
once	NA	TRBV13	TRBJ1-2	TGTGCCAGCAGCTTACGGGCCTTTAACTATGGCTACACCTTC	CASSLRAFNYGYTF
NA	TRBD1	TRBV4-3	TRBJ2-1	TGCGCCAGCAAGCCCACAGGGGCCTCCTACAATGAGCAGTTCTTC	CASKPTGASYNEQFF
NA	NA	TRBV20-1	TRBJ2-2	TGCAGTGCTAGTATGGGGAACACCGGGGAGCTGTTTTTT	CSASMGNTGELFF
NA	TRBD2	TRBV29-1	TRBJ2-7	TGCAGCGTTGAAGTATCACTAGCGGGTGGAGGCGAGCAGTACTTC	CSVEVSLAGGGEQYF
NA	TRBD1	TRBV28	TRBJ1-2	TGTGCCAGCAGAGGGACAGCTAACTATGGCTACACCTTC	CASRGTANYGYTF
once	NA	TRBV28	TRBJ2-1	TGTGCCAGCAGTTGGGGGGATGAGCAGTTCTTC	CASSWGDEQFF
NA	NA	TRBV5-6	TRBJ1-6	TGTGCCAGCAGCTTGGGGGGGATACCACCCCTCCACTTT	CASSLGGIPPLHF
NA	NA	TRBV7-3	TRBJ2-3	TGTGCCAGCAGCTTAGCGGGAACCACAGATACGCAGTATTTT	CASSLAGTTDTQYF
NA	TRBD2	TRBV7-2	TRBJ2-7	TGTGCCAGCAGCCCGGGGACTAGCGTATACGAGCAGTACTTC	CASSPGTSVYEQYF
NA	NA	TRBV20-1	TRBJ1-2	TGCAGTGCTAGTAGGGGGGGCTATGGCTACACCTTC	CSASRGGYGYTF
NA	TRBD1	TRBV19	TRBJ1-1	TGTGCCAGTAGGACAGGGGCGCGGAACACTGAAGCTTTCTTT	CASRTGARNTEAFF
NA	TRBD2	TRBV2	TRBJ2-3	TGTGCCAGCAGTACTAGCGGGAGCACAGATACGCAGTATTTT	CASSTSGSTDTQYF
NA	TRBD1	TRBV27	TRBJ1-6	TGTGCCAGCAGTTGGGACAGGGGAAATTCACCCCTCCACTTT	CASSWDRGNSPLHF
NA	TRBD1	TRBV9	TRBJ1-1	TGTGCCAGCAGTCAGGGACAGATGAACACTGAAGCTTTCTTT	CASSQGQMNTEAFF
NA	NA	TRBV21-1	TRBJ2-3	TGTGCCACCCTGGGTCTAGCGGGGGGGCGACAGTATTTT	CATLGLAGGRQYF
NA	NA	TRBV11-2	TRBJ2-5	TGTGCCAGCAGCTTGGGGGACTACCAAGAGACCCAGTACTTC	CASSLGDYQETQYF
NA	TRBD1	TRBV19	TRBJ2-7	TGTGCCAGTAGTCCCGTACCGGGACAGGGGACCTACGAGCAGTACTTC	CASSPVPGQGTYEQYF
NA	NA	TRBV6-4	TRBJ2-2	TGTGCCAGCAGTGACCTTCGGACCGGGGAGCTGTTTTTT	CASSDLRTGELFF
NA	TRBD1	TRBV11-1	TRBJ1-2	TGTGCCAGCAGCTTATCGACAGGGATGGATGGCTACACCTTC	CASSLSTGMDGYTF
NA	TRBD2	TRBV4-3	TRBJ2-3	TGCGCCAGCAGCCAAGATGCTAGCGGGAGGACAGATACGCAGTATTTT	CASSQDASGRTDTQYF
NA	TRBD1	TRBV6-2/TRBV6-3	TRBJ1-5	TGTGCCAGCAGTTATAACTGGGACAGGGGAGTGAGGAGCAATCAGCCCCAGCATTTT	CASSYNWDRGVRSNQPQHF
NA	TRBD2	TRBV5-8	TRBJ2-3	TGTGCCAGCAGAATCAGCGGGGCTAGCACAGATACGCAGTATTTT	CASRISGASTDTQYF
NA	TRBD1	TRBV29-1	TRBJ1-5	TGCAGCGCAGAGACAGGGGGCGGCCAGCCCCAGCATTTT	CSAETGGGQPQHF
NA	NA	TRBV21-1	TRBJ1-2	TGTGCCAGCAGCAAATATGGGATACTCTATGGCTACACCTTC	CASSKYGILYGYTF